The rows below give T cell receptor beta chains drawn from one sample of a study of T cells in Graves' hyperthyroidism and ophthalmopathy. TCRdb re-analysed the multiplex PCR reads in MiXCR, keeping a single row per CDR3 protein. Altogether 660,000 or so distinct CDR3 sequences are present, about 20% being singletons, with the ten largest covering 34%. The sequencing sample was made of blood. These receptors came from a man younger than 45 with Graves' ophthalmopathy. Both conserved end residues are part of each CDR3. D genes are given only for firm matches. Expanded clones are given a class, and other clones once, few, many or no size at all.

j_call: TRBJ2-4
d_call: .
v_call: TRBV7-2
cdr3_length: 16
clone_size: few
cdr3_nt: TGTGCCAGCAGCCCCCACGGGGCCCCCAACAAAAACATTCAGTACTTC
cdr3_aa: CASSPHGAPNKNIQYF

j_call: TRBJ1-1
d_call: .
v_call: TRBV7-9
cdr3_length: 14
clone_size: .
cdr3_nt: TGTGCCAGCAGCTTTGGGATGGGGAACACTGAAGCTTTCTTT
cdr3_aa: CASSFGMGNTEAFF

j_call: TRBJ1-1
d_call: .
v_call: TRBV13
cdr3_length: 15
clone_size: many
cdr3_nt: TGTGCCAGCAGCCAGGACGGGGCCGGAGTCACTGAAGCTTTCTTT
cdr3_aa: CASSQDGAGVTEAFF

j_call: TRBJ2-2
d_call: .
v_call: TRBV18
cdr3_length: 14
clone_size: few
cdr3_nt: TGTGCCAGCTCACGACAGGAGAACACCGGGGAGCTGTTTTTT
cdr3_aa: CASSRQENTGELFF

j_call: TRBJ2-5
d_call: .
v_call: TRBV6-1
cdr3_length: 14
clone_size: few
cdr3_nt: TGTGCCAGCAGTGAATCGGGGTCTAGGGAGACCCAGTACTTC
cdr3_aa: CASSESGSRETQYF

j_call: TRBJ2-1
d_call: TRBD2
v_call: TRBV19
cdr3_length: 16
clone_size: .
cdr3_nt: TGTGCCAGTAGTGATAGCGGGAGTAACTCCTACAATGAGCAGTTCTTC
cdr3_aa: CASSDSGSNSYNEQFF

j_call: TRBJ2-3
d_call: .
v_call: TRBV7-8
cdr3_length: 16
clone_size: .
cdr3_nt: TGTGCCAGCAGCTCCCCCCTCGCAGATAACACAGATACGCAGTATTTT
cdr3_aa: CASSSPLADNTDTQYF

j_call: TRBJ2-1
d_call: .
v_call: TRBV9
cdr3_length: 16
clone_size: .
cdr3_nt: TGTGCCAGCAGCCTAGGAGGATCCTACCTCTACAATGAGCAGTTCTTC
cdr3_aa: CASSLGGSYLYNEQFF

j_call: TRBJ2-7
d_call: .
v_call: TRBV11-2
cdr3_length: 17
clone_size: many
cdr3_nt: TGTGCCAGCAGCCCTATTCGGGACACTGGAAGAACCTACGAGCAGTACTTC
cdr3_aa: CASSPIRDTGRTYEQYF

j_call: TRBJ1-5
d_call: TRBD1
v_call: TRBV12-3/TRBV12-4
cdr3_length: 13
clone_size: many
cdr3_nt: TGTGCCAGCGGACAGGGGGCGGGTCAGCCCCAGCATTTT
cdr3_aa: CASGQGAGQPQHF

j_call: TRBJ1-1
d_call: .
v_call: TRBV5-1
cdr3_length: 15
clone_size: few
cdr3_nt: TGCGCCAGCAGCTTGGGGGACAACTTGAACACTGAAGCTTTCTTT
cdr3_aa: CASSLGDNLNTEAFF

j_call: TRBJ1-1
d_call: .
v_call: TRBV7-9
cdr3_length: 12
clone_size: few
cdr3_nt: TGTGCCAGCACCTCCAGTCAGGGTCAAGCTTTCTTT
cdr3_aa: CASTSSQGQAFF

j_call: TRBJ2-3
d_call: .
v_call: TRBV6-1
cdr3_length: 14
clone_size: .
cdr3_nt: TGTGCCAGCAAGGAGGAGAGGGACACAGATACGCAGTATTTT
cdr3_aa: CASKEERDTDTQYF

j_call: TRBJ2-1
d_call: .
v_call: TRBV10-2
cdr3_length: 14
clone_size: .
cdr3_nt: TGCGCCAGCAAAAAACCCCAGGCGGACAATGAGCAGTTCTTC
cdr3_aa: CASKKPQADNEQFF

j_call: TRBJ1-5
d_call: .
v_call: TRBV4-1
cdr3_length: 15
clone_size: few
cdr3_nt: TGCGCCAGCAGCCAAGTGGACGGAGGCAATCAGCCCCAGCATTTT
cdr3_aa: CASSQVDGGNQPQHF

j_call: TRBJ2-1
d_call: TRBD2
v_call: TRBV9
cdr3_length: 15
clone_size: few
cdr3_nt: TGTGCCAGCAGCGTAGGACTAGCGGGAGTTGATGAGCAGTTCTTC
cdr3_aa: CASSVGLAGVDEQFF

j_call: TRBJ2-7
d_call: .
v_call: TRBV20-1
cdr3_length: 13
clone_size: .
cdr3_nt: TGCAGTGCTAGTGTGCTAACCGTTTACGAGCAGTACTTC
cdr3_aa: CSASVLTVYEQYF

j_call: TRBJ2-3
d_call: .
v_call: TRBV15
cdr3_length: 14
clone_size: .
cdr3_nt: TGTGCCACCAGCCGGTGGGGGAGCACAGATACGCAGTATTTT
cdr3_aa: CATSRWGSTDTQYF

j_call: TRBJ2-7
d_call: TRBD2
v_call: TRBV30
cdr3_length: 15
clone_size: .
cdr3_nt: TGTGCCTGGAGGGGCACTAGCGGGAGGGCCGACGAGCAGTACTTC
cdr3_aa: CAWRGTSGRADEQYF

j_call: TRBJ1-5
d_call: .
v_call: TRBV19
cdr3_length: 14
clone_size: .
cdr3_nt: TGTGCCAGTAGTCCGGACAGCCGGGAGCAGCCCCAGCATTTT
cdr3_aa: CASSPDSREQPQHF

j_call: TRBJ2-1
d_call: TRBD2
v_call: TRBV7-9
cdr3_length: 19
clone_size: many
cdr3_nt: TGTGCCAGCAGCCCGAGACTAGCGGGAGTCCATCTCTCCTACAATGAGCAGTTCTTC
cdr3_aa: CASSPRLAGVHLSYNEQFF

j_call: TRBJ2-7
d_call: .
v_call: TRBV10-3
cdr3_length: 15
clone_size: .
cdr3_nt: TGTGCCATCAAGGGAGGGGGGTCGGGCCCCTACGAGCAGTACTTC
cdr3_aa: CAIKGGGSGPYEQYF

j_call: TRBJ2-4
d_call: .
v_call: TRBV14
cdr3_length: 16
clone_size: .
cdr3_nt: TGTGCCAGCAGCCAAGCATGGGGCCTAGCCAAAAACATTCAGTACTTC
cdr3_aa: CASSQAWGLAKNIQYF

j_call: TRBJ2-2
d_call: .
v_call: TRBV10-3
cdr3_length: 14
clone_size: .
cdr3_nt: TGTGCCATCAGTGAATGGGGAGGTAAAGGGGAGCTGTTTTTT
cdr3_aa: CAISEWGGKGELFF

j_call: TRBJ1-1
d_call: TRBD1
v_call: TRBV6-9
cdr3_length: 16
clone_size: .
cdr3_nt: TGTGCCAGCAGTTATTGGGACAGGGGGTCGAACACTGAAGCTTTCTTT
cdr3_aa: CASSYWDRGSNTEAFF

j_call: TRBJ1-4
d_call: .
v_call: TRBV28
cdr3_length: 16
clone_size: .
cdr3_nt: TGTGCCAGCAGTTTCCGGACCGTCGCAACTAATGAAAAACTGTTTTTT
cdr3_aa: CASSFRTVATNEKLFF

j_call: TRBJ2-1
d_call: .
v_call: TRBV19
cdr3_length: 14
clone_size: .
cdr3_nt: TGTGCCAGTAGTCGGAGACTACCCTACAATGAGCAGTTCTTC
cdr3_aa: CASSRRLPYNEQFF

j_call: TRBJ1-2
d_call: .
v_call: TRBV19
cdr3_length: 14
clone_size: few
cdr3_nt: TGTGCCAGTAGTATCGGGGTGATTAACTATGGCTACACCTTC
cdr3_aa: CASSIGVINYGYTF